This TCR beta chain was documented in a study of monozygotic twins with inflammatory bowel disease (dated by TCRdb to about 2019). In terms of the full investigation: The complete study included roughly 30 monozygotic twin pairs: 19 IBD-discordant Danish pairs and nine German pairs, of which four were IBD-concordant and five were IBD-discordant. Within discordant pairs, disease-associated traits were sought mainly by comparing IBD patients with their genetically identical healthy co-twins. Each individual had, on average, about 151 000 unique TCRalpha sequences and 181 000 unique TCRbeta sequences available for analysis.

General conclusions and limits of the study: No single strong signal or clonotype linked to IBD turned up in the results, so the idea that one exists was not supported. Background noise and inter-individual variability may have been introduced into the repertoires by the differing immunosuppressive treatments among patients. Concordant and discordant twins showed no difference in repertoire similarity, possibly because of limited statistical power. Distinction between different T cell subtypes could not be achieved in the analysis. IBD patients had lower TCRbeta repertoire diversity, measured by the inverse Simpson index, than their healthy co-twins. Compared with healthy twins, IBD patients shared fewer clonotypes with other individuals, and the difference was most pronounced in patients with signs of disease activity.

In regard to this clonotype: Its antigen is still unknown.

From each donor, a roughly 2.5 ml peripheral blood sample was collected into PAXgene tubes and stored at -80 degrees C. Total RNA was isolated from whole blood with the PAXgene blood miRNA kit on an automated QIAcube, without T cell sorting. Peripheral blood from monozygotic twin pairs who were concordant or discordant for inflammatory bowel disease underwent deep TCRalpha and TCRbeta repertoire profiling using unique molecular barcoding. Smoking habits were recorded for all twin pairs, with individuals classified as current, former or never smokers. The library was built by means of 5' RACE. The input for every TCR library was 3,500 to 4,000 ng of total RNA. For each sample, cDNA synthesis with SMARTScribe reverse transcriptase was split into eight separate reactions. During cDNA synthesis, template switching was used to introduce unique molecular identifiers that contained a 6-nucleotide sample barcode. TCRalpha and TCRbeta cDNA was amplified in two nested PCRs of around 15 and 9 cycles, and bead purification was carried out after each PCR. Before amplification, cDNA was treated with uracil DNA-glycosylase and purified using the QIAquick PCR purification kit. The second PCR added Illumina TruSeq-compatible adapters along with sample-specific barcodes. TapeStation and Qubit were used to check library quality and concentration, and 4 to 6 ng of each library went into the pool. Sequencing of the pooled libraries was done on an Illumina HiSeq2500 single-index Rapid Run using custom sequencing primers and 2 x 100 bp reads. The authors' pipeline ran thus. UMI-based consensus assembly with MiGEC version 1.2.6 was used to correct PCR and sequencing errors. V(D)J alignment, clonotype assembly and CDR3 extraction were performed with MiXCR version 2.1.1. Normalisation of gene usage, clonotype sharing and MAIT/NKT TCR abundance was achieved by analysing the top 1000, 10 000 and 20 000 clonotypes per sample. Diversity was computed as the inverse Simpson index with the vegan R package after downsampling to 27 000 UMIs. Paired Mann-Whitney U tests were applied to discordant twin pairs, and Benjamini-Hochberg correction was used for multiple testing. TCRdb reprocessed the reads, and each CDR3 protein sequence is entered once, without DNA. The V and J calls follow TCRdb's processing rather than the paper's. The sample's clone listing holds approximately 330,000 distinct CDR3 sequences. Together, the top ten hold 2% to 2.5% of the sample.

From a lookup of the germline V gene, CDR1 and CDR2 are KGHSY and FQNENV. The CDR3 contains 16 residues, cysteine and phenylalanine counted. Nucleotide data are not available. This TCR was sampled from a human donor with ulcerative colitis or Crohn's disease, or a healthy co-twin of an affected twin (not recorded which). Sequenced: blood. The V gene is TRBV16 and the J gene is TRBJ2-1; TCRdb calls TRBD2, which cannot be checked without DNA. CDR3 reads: CASSQSQAGGKNEQFF.